This TCR beta chain was profiled in a study of T-cell reconstitution after alpha-beta-depleted transplantation in children. The authors prepared the TCRbeta library with unique molecular identifiers. MiXCR was run by TCRdb on the PCR reads, yielding one entry per CDR3 protein. This table holds 260,000 or so distinct CDR3 sequences, about 12% found once. This clonotype was picked up many times. This CDR3 comprises 17 residues. In germline, CDR1 is SQVTM, CDR2 ANQGSEA. V lost 4 bases, J lost 0 bases, and 10 bases stayed unmatched. The gene calls are TRBV29-1 and TRBJ2-1; 9 positions match TRBD2. The source is a human donor who donated a stem cell graft to a child with acute lymphoblastic leukemia. Sequenced here: PBMCs from the stem cell graft donor, sampled from the stem cell graft. The CDR3 loop reads CSVVVGLAGSSYNEQFF. CDR3 DNA sequence: TGCAGCGTTGTAGTGGGGCTAGCGGGGAGCTCCTACAATGAGCAGTTCTTC.